Listed below are T cell receptor beta chains from one sample, sequenced in a study of blood T cell repertoires in COVID-19. Only in-frame clones appear in the TCRdb table, and some are missing; sequencing was by immunoSEQ multiplex PCR. There are roughly 60,000 clones in the sample; about 77% occur only once, and roughly 25% lies in the top ten. The sample comprised peripheral blood. The receptors derive from a human donor in a cohort sampled during active COVID-19. The CDR3 runs from the conserved cysteine through the conserved F or W. D genes are given only for firm matches. For some rows the clone size is stated as once, few or many, or as a class when expanded; others skip it.

TRBJ1-1,TRBV28,once,TRBD1,CASSPGQGNTEAFF,TGTGCCAGCAGCCCGGGACAGGGGAACACTGAAGCTTTCTTT
TRBJ2-3,TRBV7-9,-,TRBD1,CASNAFRGPVDTQYF,TGTGCCAGCAACGCTTTCAGGGGGCCGGTAGATACGCAGTATTTT
TRBJ2-3,TRBV20-1,-,-,CSARDYTDTQYF,TGCAGTGCTCGTGACTACACAGATACGCAGTATTTT
TRBJ1-1,TRBV9,-,-,CASSVGGSGLNTEAFF,TGTGCCAGCAGCGTTGGGGGGAGCGGGCTGAACACTGAAGCTTTCTTT
TRBJ1-4,TRBV4-3,once,-,CASSPRVYGEKLFF,TGCGCCAGCAGCCCCAGGGTTTACGGGGAAAAACTGTTTTTT
TRBJ2-7,TRBV3-1/TRBV3-2,-,-,CASSPGWDNEQYF,TGTGCCAGCAGCCCGGGCTGGGACAACGAGCAGTACTTC
TRBJ2-3,TRBV7-8,-,-,CASSFQGQTDTQYF,TGTGCCAGCAGCTTTCAGGGTCAGACAGATACGCAGTATTTT
TRBJ2-3,TRBV27,-,TRBD2,CASSAEVGGNTQYF,TGTGCCAGCAGTGCCGAAGTGGGGGGGAATACGCAGTATTTT
TRBJ1-1,TRBV7-3,once,TRBD1,CASSLGPYSGTGGSEAFF,TGTGCCAGCAGCTTGGGTCCTTACTCCGGGACAGGGGGCTCTGAAGCTTTCTTT
TRBJ2-2,TRBV11-3,-,TRBD2,CASSMGGTATGELFF,TGTGCCAGCAGTATGGGGGGGACCGCCACCGGGGAGCTGTTTTTT
TRBJ2-3,TRBV18,-,TRBD2,CASSRDYLTDTQYF,TGTGCCAGCTCACGGGACTACCTCACAGATACGCAGTATTTT
TRBJ1-6,TRBV5-5,-,-,CASRPEGRGNSPLHF,TGTGCCAGCAGACCCGAGGGCCGTGGAAATTCACCCCTCCACTTT
TRBJ2-2,TRBV3-1/TRBV3-2,once,-,CASSQAIGGGAVTGELFF,TGTGCCAGCAGCCAAGCAATAGGAGGGGGGGCAGTCACCGGGGAGCTGTTTTTT
TRBJ2-7,TRBV7-2,-,TRBD1,CASSSTGTGFYEQYF,TGTGCCAGCAGCTCGACCGGGACAGGGTTTTACGAGCAGTACTTC
TRBJ2-7,TRBV4-2,-,TRBD2,CASSQDSDLSGRLPYEQYF,TGTGCCAGCAGCCAAGATTCGGACCTTAGCGGGAGGTTACCCTACGAGCAGTACTTC
TRBJ1-2,TRBV27,-,-,CASSLTEQGVNGYTF,TGTGCCAGCAGTCTTACAGAACAAGGGGTTAATGGCTACACCTTC
TRBJ2-3,TRBV21-1,few,-,CASSKAQREGSDTQYF,TGTGCCAGCAGCAAAGCGCAGCGGGAGGGCTCAGATACGCAGTATTTT
TRBJ2-7,TRBV5-1,-,TRBD1,CASSPQPGTGSRGQYF,TGCGCCAGCAGCCCGCAGCCAGGGACAGGGTCCAGGGGGCAGTACTTC